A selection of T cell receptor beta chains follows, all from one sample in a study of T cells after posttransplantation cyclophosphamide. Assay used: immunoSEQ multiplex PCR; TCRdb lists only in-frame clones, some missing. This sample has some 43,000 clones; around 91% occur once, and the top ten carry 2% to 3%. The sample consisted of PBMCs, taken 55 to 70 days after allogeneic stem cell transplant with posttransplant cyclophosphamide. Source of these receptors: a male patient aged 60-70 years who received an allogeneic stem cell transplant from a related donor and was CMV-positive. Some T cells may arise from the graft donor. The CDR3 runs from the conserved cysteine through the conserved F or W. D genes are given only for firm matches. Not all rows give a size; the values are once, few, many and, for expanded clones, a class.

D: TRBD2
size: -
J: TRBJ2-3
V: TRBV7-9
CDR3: CASSGGETRDTQYF
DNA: TGTGCCAGCAGCGGGGGGGAGACAAGAGATACGCAGTATTTT

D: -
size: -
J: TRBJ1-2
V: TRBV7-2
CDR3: CASSSQGGPYGYTF
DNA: TGTGCCAGCAGCTCCCAGGGTGGGCCATATGGCTACACCTTC

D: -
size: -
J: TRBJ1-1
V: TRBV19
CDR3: CASSISDINTEAFF
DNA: TGTGCCAGTAGTATTAGCGACATCAACACTGAAGCTTTCTTT

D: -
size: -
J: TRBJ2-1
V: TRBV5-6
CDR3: CASSYGTGLLYNEQFF
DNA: TGTGCCAGCAGCTACGGGACGGGACTCTTGTACAATGAGCAGTTCTTC

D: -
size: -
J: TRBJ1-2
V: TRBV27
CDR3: CASSQTGFQSYGYTF
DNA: TGTGCCAGCAGCCAAACAGGGTTTCAGTCCTATGGCTACACCTTC

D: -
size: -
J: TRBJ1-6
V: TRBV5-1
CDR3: CASSLGAGNNSPLHF
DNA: TGCGCCAGCAGCTTGGGGGCAGGGAATAATTCACCCCTCCACTTT

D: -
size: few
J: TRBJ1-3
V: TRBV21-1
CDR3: CASSKLASTGRGNTIYF
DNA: TGTGCCAGCAGCAAATTGGCTTCGACAGGACGTGGAAACACCATATATTTT

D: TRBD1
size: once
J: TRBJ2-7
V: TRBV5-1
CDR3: CASSSQGARYF
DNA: TGCGCCAGCAGCTCCCAGGGGGCAAGGTACTTC

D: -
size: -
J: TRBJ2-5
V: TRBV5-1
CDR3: CASSPGAGIQETQYF
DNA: TGCGCCAGCAGCCCTGGGGCGGGGATCCAAGAGACCCAGTACTTC

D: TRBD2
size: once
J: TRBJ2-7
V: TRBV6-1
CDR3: CASSETGWASGFSYEQYF
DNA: TGTGCCAGCAGTGAAACAGGCTGGGCTAGCGGGTTCTCCTACGAGCAGTACTTC

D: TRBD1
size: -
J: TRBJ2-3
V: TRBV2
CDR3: CASQGVSTDTQYF
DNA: TGTGCCAGCCAGGGGGTTTCGACAGATACGCAGTATTTT

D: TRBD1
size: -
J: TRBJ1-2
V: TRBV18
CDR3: CASSTTQGDNGYTF
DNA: TGTGCCAGCTCAACAACACAGGGGGATAATGGCTACACCTTC

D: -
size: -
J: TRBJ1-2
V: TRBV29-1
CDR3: CSVLIGSGYGYTF
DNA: TGCAGCGTTCTGATCGGGAGTGGCTATGGCTACACCTTC

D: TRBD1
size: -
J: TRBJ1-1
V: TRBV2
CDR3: CASTIQGATDTEAFF
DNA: TGTGCCAGTACCATACAGGGGGCGACTGACACTGAAGCTTTCTTT

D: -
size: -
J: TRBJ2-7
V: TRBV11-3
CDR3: CASSLENSYYEQYF
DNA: TGTGCCAGCAGCTTAGAAAACAGCTACTACGAGCAGTACTTC

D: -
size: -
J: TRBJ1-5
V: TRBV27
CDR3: CASSFRGGSNQPQHF
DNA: TGTGCCAGCAGTTTCCGGGGAGGGAGCAATCAGCCCCAGCATTTT

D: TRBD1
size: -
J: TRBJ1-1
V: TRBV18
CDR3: CASSPQGGVGTEAFF
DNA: TGTGCCAGCTCACCACAAGGGGGCGTTGGGACTGAAGCTTTCTTT

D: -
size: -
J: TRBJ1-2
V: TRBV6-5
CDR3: CASRSDYGYTF
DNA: TGTGCCAGCAGGAGTGACTATGGCTACACCTTC

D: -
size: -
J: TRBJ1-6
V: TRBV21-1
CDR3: CASPLGGTENNSPLHF
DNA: TGTGCCAGCCCCCTTGGCGGGACAGAGAATAATTCACCCCTCCACTTT

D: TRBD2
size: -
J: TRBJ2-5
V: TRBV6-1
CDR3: CASSAGLVGETQYF
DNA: TGTGCCAGCAGTGCGGGACTAGTGGGGGAGACCCAGTACTTC

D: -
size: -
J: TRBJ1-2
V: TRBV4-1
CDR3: CASSLGGGGINYGYTF
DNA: TGCGCCAGCAGCCTAGGAGGGGGGGGGATTAACTATGGCTACACCTTC

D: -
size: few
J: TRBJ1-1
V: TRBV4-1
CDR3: CASSQVWGVLGTEAFF
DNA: TGCGCCAGCAGCCAAGTTTGGGGAGTTCTTGGGACTGAAGCTTTCTTT

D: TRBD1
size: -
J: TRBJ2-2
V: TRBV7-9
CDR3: CASRDRGVAGELFF
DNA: TGTGCCAGTAGGGACAGGGGAGTCGCCGGGGAGCTGTTTTTT

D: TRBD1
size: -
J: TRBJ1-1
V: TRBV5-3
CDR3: CARSLDRDRRLAEAFF
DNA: TGTGCCAGAAGCTTGGACAGGGACAGGCGTCTTGCTGAAGCTTTCTTT

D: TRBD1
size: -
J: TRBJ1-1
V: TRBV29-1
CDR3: CSVTGWNTEAFF
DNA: TGCAGCGTGACAGGGTGGAACACTGAAGCTTTCTTT

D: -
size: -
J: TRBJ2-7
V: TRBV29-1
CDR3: CSVVPTPSYEQYF
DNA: TGCAGCGTTGTTCCGACACCCTCCTACGAGCAGTACTTC

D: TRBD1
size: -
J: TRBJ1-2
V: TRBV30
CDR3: CAWTTTGNYGYTF
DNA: TGTGCCTGGACCACGACAGGGAACTATGGCTACACCTTC

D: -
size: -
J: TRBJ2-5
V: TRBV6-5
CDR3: CAARRAGQETQYF
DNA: TGTGCCGCCAGGAGGGCTGGGCAAGAGACCCAGTACTTC

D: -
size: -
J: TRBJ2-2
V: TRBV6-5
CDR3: CASSYSPSLTGELFF
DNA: TGTGCCAGCAGTTACTCGCCTAGCCTCACCGGGGAGCTGTTTTTT

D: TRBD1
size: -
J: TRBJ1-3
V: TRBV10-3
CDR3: CAMDRGSGNTIYF
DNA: TGTGCCATGGACAGGGGGTCTGGAAACACCATATATTTT

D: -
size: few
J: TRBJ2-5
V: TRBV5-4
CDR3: CASSFLRDSGSGTQYF
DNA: TGTGCCAGCAGCTTTCTCCGGGACTCCGGCTCGGGGACCCAGTACTTC

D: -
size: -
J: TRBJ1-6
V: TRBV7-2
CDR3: CASSFYSYNSPLHF
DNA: TGTGCCAGCAGCTTTTACTCCTATAATTCACCCCTCCACTTT

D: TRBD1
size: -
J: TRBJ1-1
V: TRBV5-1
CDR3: CASSLSGQSNTEAFF
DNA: TGCGCCAGCAGCTTGTCGGGACAGTCGAACACTGAAGCTTTCTTT

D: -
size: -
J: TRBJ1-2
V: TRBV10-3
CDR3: CAVLKLYGYTF
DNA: TGTGCCGTTCTGAAGCTCTATGGCTACACCTTC

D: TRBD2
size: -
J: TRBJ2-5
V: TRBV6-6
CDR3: CASSFPGLAGDKTQYF
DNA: TGTGCCAGCAGCTTCCCCGGACTAGCGGGAGATAAGACCCAGTACTTC

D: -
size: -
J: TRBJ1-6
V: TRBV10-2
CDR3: CASSDPGFRGSYNSPLHF
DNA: TGCGCCAGCAGTGACCCGGGGTTCAGGGGATCCTATAATTCACCCCTCCACTTT

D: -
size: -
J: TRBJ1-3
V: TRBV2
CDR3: CASSPDLGTRNTIYF
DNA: TGTGCCAGCAGCCCCGACCTGGGGACTCGAAACACCATATATTTT

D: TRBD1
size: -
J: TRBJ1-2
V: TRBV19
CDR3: CASTLDRESSLGGYTF
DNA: TGTGCCAGTACTCTCGACAGGGAAAGCTCCCTTGGTGGCTACACCTTC

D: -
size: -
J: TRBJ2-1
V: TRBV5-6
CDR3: CASSPMVAEHYNEQFF
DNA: TGTGCCAGCAGCCCCATGGTAGCGGAGCACTACAATGAGCAGTTCTTC

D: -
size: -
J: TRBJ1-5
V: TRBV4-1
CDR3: CASSPTELGGPQHF
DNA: TGCGCCAGCAGTCCTACCGAACTCGGCGGCCCCCAGCATTTT

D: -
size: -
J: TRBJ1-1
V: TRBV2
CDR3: CAGKGDSNTEAFF
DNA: TGTGCCGGAAAGGGTGACAGTAACACTGAAGCTTTCTTT

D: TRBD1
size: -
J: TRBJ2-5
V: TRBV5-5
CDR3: CASSPGQGLMYQETQYF
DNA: TGTGCCAGCAGCCCAGGACAGGGACTGATGTACCAAGAGACCCAGTACTTC

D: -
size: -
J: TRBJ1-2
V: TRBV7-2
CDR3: CASSPGQRGYTF
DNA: TGTGCCAGCAGCCCCGGACAGCGAGGCTACACCTTC

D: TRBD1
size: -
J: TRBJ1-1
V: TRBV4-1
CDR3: CASSPSPGTANTEAFF
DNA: TGCGCCAGCAGTCCAAGCCCCGGGACAGCGAACACTGAAGCTTTCTTT

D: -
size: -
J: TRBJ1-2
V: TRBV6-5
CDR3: CASSYDSTNYGYTF
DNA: TGTGCCAGCAGTTACGACAGCACTAACTATGGCTACACCTTC

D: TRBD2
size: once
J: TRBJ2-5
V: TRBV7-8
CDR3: CASSPVTPGLPTQYF
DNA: TGTGCCAGCAGCCCTGTCACTCCGGGACTACCAACCCAGTACTTC

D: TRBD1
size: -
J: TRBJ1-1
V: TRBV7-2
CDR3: CASSPRDRGAEAFF
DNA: TGTGCCAGCAGCCCCAGGGACAGGGGCGCTGAAGCTTTCTTT

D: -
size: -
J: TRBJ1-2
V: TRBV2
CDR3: CASSEFWAGVLRNYGYTF
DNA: TGTGCCAGCAGTGAATTCTGGGCCGGGGTCCTAAGGAACTATGGCTACACCTTC

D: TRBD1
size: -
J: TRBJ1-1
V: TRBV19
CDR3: CASRDRAAVNTEAFF
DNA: TGTGCCAGTAGAGACAGGGCGGCGGTGAACACTGAAGCTTTCTTT

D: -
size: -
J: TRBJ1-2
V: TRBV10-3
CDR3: CAISTANYGYTF
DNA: TGTGCCATCAGTACAGCTAACTATGGCTACACCTTC

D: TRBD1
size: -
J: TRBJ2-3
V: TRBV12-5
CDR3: CASGSDRDGDTQYF
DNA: TGTGCTAGTGGTTCGGACAGGGATGGAGATACGCAGTATTTT

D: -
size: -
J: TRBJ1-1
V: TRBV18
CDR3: CASSPAHRYSPMNTEAFF
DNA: TGTGCCAGCTCACCAGCCCACAGGTACTCTCCTATGAACACTGAAGCTTTCTTT

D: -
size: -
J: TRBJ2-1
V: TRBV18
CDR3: CATALFDEQFF
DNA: TGTGCCACCGCACTGTTCGATGAGCAGTTCTTC

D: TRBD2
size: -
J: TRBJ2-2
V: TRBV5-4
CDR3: CASSFQAGGESGELFF
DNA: TGTGCCAGCAGCTTTCAAGCGGGGGGGGAATCCGGGGAGCTGTTTTTT

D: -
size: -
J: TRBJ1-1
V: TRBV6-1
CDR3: CASSEGFAATLKNTEAFF
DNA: TGTGCCAGCAGTGAAGGATTTGCGGCCACACTAAAGAACACTGAAGCTTTCTTT

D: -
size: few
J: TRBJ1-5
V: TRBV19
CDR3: CASLGGDPANQPQHF
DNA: TGTGCCTCCCTGGGAGGGGATCCCGCCAATCAGCCCCAGCATTTT

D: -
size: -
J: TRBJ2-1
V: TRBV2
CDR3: CASSTGYNEQFF
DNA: TGTGCCAGCAGTACGGGATACAATGAGCAGTTCTTC